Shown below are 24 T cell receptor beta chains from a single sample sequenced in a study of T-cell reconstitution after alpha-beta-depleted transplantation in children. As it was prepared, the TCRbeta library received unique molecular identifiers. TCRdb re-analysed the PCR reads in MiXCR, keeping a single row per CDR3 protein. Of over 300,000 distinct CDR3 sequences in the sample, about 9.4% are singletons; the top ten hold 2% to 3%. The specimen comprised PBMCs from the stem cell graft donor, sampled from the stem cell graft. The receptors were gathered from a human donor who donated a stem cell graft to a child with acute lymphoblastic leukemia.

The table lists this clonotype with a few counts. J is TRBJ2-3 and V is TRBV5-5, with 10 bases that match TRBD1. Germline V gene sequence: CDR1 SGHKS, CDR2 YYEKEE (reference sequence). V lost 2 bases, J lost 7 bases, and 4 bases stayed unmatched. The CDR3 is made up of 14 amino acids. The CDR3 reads CASSFDRGQYTQYF. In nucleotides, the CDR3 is TGTGCCAGCAGCTTCGACAGGGGGCAGTATACGCAGTATTTT.

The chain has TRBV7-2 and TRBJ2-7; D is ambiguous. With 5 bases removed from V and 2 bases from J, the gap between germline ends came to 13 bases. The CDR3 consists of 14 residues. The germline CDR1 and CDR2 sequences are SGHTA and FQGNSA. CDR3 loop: CASSQAPLTYEQYF. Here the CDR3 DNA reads TGTGCCAGCAGCCAGGCCCCACTAACCTACGAGCAGTACTTC.

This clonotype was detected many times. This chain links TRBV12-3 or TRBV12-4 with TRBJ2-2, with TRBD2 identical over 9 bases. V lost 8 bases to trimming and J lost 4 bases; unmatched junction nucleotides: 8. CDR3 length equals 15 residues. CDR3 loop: CASRETSGITGELFF. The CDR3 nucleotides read TGTGCCAGCCGAGAGACTAGCGGCATCACCGGGGAGCTGTTTTTT.

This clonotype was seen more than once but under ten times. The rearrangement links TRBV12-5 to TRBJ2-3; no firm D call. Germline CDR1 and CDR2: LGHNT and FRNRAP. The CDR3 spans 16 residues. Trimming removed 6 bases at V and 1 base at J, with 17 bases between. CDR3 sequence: CASGSGAFLGTDTQYF. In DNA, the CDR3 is TGTGCTAGTGGCTCTGGTGCTTTTCTGGGCACAGATACGCAGTATTTT.

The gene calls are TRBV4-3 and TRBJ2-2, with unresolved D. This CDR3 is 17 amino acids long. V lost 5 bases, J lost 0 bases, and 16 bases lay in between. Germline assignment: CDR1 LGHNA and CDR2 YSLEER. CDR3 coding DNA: TGCGCCAGCAGCTCCCCAGTGGTCAGAACGAACACCGGGGAGCTGTTTTTT. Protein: CASSSPVVRTNTGELFF.

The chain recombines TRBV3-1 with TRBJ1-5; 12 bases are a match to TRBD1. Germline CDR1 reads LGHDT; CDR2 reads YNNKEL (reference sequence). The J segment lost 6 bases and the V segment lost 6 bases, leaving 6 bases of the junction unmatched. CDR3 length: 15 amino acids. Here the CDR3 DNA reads TGTGCCAGCAGTTCCGGGACAGGGGGCTTTCAGCCCCAGCATTTT. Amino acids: CASSSGTGGFQPQHF.

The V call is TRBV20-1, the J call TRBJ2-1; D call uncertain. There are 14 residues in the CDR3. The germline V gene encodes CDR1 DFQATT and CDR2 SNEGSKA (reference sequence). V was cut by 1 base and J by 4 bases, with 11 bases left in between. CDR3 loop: CSARVPARYNEQFF. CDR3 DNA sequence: TGCAGTGCTAGAGTGCCAGCGAGGTACAATGAGCAGTTCTTC.

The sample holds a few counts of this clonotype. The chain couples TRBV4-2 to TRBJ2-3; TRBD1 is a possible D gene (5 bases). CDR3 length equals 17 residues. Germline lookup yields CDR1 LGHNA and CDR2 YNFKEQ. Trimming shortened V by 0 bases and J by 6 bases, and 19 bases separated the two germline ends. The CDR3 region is CASSQDGLKRGADTQYF. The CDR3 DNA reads TGTGCCAGCAGCCAAGATGGCCTAAAAAGGGGTGCGGATACGCAGTATTTT.

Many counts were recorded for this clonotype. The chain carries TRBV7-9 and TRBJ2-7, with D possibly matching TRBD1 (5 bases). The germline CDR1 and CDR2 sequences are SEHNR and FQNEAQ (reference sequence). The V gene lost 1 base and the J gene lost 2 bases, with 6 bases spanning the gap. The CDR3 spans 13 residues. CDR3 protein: CASSLGTTYEQYF. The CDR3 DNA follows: TGTGCCAGCAGCTTAGGGACAACCTACGAGCAGTACTTC.

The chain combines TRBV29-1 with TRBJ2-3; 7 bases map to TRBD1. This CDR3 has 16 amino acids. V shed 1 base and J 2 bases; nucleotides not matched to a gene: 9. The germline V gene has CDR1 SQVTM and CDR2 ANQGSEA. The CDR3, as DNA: TGCAGCGTTGAAGGTTGGACCAGGGGGTCCACAGATACGCAGTATTTT. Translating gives CSVEGWTRGSTDTQYF.

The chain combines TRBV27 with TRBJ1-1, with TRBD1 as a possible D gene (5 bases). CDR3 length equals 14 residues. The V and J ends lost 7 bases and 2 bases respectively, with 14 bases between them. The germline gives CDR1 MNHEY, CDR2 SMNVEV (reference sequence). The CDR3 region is CASKWQGVNTEAFF. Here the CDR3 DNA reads TGTGCCAGCAAATGGCAAGGGGTAAACACTGAAGCTTTCTTT.

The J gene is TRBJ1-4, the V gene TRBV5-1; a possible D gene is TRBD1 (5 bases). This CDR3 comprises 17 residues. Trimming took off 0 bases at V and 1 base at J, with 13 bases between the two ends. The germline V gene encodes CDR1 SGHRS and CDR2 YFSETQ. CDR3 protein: CASSLDPRTGTNEKLFF. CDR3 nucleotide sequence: TGCGCCAGCAGCTTGGACCCACGTACAGGAACTAATGAAAAACTGTTTTTT.

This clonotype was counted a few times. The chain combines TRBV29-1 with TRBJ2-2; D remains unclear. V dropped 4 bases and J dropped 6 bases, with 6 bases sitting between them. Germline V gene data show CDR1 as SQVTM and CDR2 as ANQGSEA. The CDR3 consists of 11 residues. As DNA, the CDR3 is TGCAGCGTTGGTGTCTCCGGGGAGCTGTTTTTT. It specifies CSVGVSGELFF.

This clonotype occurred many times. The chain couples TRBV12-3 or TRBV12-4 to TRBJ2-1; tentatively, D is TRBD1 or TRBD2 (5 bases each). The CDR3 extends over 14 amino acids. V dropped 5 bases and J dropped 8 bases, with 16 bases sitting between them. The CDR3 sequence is CASSLSGPSYEQFF. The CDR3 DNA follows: TGTGCCAGCAGTCTTTCGGGACCTTCATATGAGCAGTTCTTC.

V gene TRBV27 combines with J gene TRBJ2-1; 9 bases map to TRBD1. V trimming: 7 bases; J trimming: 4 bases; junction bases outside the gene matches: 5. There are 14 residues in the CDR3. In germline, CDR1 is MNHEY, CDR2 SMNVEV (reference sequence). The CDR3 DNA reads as TGTGCCAGCACGGGGACAGGGATATACAATGAGCAGTTCTTC. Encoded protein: CASTGTGIYNEQFF.

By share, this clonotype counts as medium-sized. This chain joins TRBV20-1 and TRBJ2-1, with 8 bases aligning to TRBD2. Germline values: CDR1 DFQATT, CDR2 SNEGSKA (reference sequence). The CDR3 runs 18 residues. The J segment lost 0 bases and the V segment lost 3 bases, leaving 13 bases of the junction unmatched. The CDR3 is CSARPTSGPLVSYNEQFF. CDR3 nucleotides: TGCAGTGCTAGGCCAACTAGCGGCCCCCTGGTCTCCTACAATGAGCAGTTCTTC.

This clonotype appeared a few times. CDR3 amino acids: CASSREGRGYTF. The CDR3 DNA reads as TGTGCCAGCAGCCGGGAGGGTAGGGGCTACACCTTC. This rearrangement joins TRBV27 to TRBJ1-2, with no clear D. This CDR3 is 12 amino acids long. Deletions cut 6 bases from V and 8 bases from J, with 13 bases between. Germline V gene lookup returns CDR1 MNHEY and CDR2 SMNVEV (reference sequence).

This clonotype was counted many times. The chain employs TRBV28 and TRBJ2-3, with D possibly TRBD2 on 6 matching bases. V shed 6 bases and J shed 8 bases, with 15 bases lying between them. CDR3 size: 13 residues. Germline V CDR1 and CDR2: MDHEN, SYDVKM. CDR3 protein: CASRTIAVVTQYF. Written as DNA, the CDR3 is TGTGCCAGCAGGACCATAGCGGTTGTTACGCAGTATTTT.

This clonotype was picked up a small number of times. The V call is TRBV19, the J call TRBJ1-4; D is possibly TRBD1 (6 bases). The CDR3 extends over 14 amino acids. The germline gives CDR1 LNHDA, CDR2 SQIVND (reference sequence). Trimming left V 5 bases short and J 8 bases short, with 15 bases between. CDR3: CASSQQGGGEKLFF. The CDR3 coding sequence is TGTGCCAGTAGTCAGCAAGGGGGTGGCGAAAAACTGTTTTTT. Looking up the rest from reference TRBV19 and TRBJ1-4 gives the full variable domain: DGGITQSPKYLFRKEGQNVTLSCEQNLNHDAMYWYRQDPGQGLRLIYYSQIVNDFQKGDIAEGYSVSREKKESFPLTVTSAQKNPTAFYLCASSQQGGGEKLFFGSGTQLSVL.

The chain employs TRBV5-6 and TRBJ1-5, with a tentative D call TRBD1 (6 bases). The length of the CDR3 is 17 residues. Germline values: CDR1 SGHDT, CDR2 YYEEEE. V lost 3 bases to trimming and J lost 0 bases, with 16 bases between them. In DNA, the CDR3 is TGTGCCAGCAGCTCGTTTACAGGGTTTGTTAGCAATCAGCCCCAGCATTTT. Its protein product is CASSSFTGFVSNQPQHF.

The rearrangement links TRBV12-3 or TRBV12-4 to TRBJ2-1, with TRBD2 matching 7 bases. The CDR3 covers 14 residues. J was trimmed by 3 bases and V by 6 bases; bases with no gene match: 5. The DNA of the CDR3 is TGTGCCAGCAGCACTAGCGAGAACTACAATGAGCAGTTCTTC. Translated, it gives CASSTSENYNEQFF.

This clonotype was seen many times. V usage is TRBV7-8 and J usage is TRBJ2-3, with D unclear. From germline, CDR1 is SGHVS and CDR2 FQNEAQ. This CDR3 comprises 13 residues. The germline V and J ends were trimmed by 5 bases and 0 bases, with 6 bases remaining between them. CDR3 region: CASSTLSTDTQYF. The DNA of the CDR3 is TGTGCCAGCAGCACCTTGAGCACAGATACGCAGTATTTT.

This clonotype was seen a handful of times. In DNA, the CDR3 is TGTGCCAGCAGCTTCGGGCGGGGGACTAGAGAGACCCAGTACTTC. It yields the protein CASSFGRGTRETQYF. The V call is TRBV5-6, the J call TRBJ2-5; the match to TRBD2 covers 8 bases. Looked up from germline, CDR1 is SGHDT and CDR2 is YYEEEE. The junction had 7 bases not matched to a gene; V was cut back by 2 bases and J by 4 bases. The CDR3 loop spans 15 amino acids. Using reference TRBV5-6 and TRBJ2-5 for the parts outside the CDR3, the full variable domain is DAGVTQSPTHLIKTRGQQVTLRCSPKSGHDTVSWYQQALGQGPQFIFQYYEEEERQRGNFPDRFSGHQFPNYSSELNVNALLLGDSALYLCASSFGRGTRETQYFGPGTRLLVL.

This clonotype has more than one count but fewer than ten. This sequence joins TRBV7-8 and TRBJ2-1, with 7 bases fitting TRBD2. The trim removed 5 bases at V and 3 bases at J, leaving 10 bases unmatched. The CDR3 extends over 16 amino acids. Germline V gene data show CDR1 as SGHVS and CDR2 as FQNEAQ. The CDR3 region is CASSKEWRERYNEQFF. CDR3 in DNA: TGTGCCAGCAGCAAGGAATGGCGGGAGCGCTACAATGAGCAGTTCTTC.